This paragraph reports one TCR beta chain. This record belongs to a study of Graves' ophthalmopathy and Graves' hyperthyroidism. From RNA, the CDR3 regions of TCR beta chains were amplified and sequenced. The library came from an HTBI-primed first-round RT-PCR and a second-round multiplex PCR. MiXCR, run by TCRdb on the multiplex PCR reads, gives a single entry per CDR3 protein. Altogether about 1.2 million distinct CDR3 sequences are present, 35% to 40% being singletons, with the ten largest covering around 10%. The germline V and J ends were trimmed by 6 bases and 0 bases, with 14 bases remaining between them. The V gene's germline CDR1 is SNHLY and CDR2 FYNNEI. The CDR3 length is 15 residues.

The chain is built from TRBV2 and TRBJ2-5; the D is unclear. What was sequenced was peripheral blood or thyroid tissue (not recorded which). The receptor's source is an adult man with Graves' hyperthyroidism. DNA of the CDR3: TGTGCCAGCAGCTTAGGTCTGGGCAACCAAGAGACCCAGTACTTC. Residues: CASSLGLGNQETQYF.